Listed below are T cell receptor beta chains from one sample, sequenced in a study of blood T cell repertoires in COVID-19. Method: immunoSEQ multiplex PCR; TCRdb's copy keeps in-frame clones and lacks some. The table lists about 220,000 clones, around 81% of them singletons. The specimen sequenced was peripheral blood. Every receptor here comes from a human donor in a cohort sampled during active COVID-19. Both conserved end residues are part of each CDR3. A D gene is named only where the DNA matches it firmly. Expanded clones are given a class, and other clones once, few, many or no size at all.

>TRBD2|TRBJ2-6|NA|TRBV27|20
TGTGCCAGCAGCAGATTAAGCGGGAGGTCCCGAGTGGGAGGGGCCAACGTCCTGACTTTC
CASSRLSGRSRVGGANVLTF
>NA|TRBJ1-5|NA|TRBV29-1|14
TGCAGCCCCCCATTAAGTGTCCCGGGACTTGCCCAGCATTTT
CSPPLSVPGLAQHF
>NA|TRBJ2-7|medium-sized|TRBV4-1|14
TGCGCCAGCAGCCAAGAAGAGGTTCCCTACGAGCAGTACTTC
CASSQEEVPYEQYF
>TRBD2|TRBJ2-1|NA|TRBV2|15
TGTGCCAGCAGTCGGAGCGGGGGGCCGAGCAATGAGCAGTTCTTC
CASSRSGGPSNEQFF
>NA|TRBJ2-2|NA|TRBV5-5|13
TGTGCCAGCAGCGTACAGGGTGCCGGGGAGCTGTTTTTT
CASSVQGAGELFF
>TRBD1|TRBJ2-7|NA|TRBV10-3|15
TGTGCCATCAGAGGACAGGTCGCCCGCTCCTACGAGCAGTACTTC
CAIRGQVARSYEQYF
>NA|TRBJ1-5|NA|TRBV5-6|17
TGTGCCAGCAGCTCGTGGACGGGGCAGGGGAGCAATCAGCCCCAGCATTTT
CASSSWTGQGSNQPQHF
>NA|TRBJ2-7|many|TRBV4-2|14
TGTGCCAGCAGCCAGGGAACGGGAAAATACGAGCAGTACTTC
CASSQGTGKYEQYF
>NA|TRBJ1-1|NA|TRBV12-3/TRBV12-4|13
TGTGCCAGCACCCGGAGGGAGAACACTGAAGCTTTCTTT
CASTRRENTEAFF
>NA|TRBJ2-1|NA|TRBV11-2|16
TGTGCCAGCAGCTTAGGCCGCGGTTCTCCCTACAATGAGCAGTTCTTC
CASSLGRGSPYNEQFF
>TRBD1|TRBJ1-2|NA|TRBV4-2|13
TGTGCCAGCAGCCAACTGACAGGGGGTGGCTACACCTTC
CASSQLTGGGYTF
>NA|TRBJ2-7|many|TRBV30|11
TGTGCCTGGGCCCTCTCCTACGAGCAGTACTTC
CAWALSYEQYF
>NA|TRBJ1-4|NA|TRBV3-1/TRBV3-2|16
TGTGCCAGCAGCCAGAGGGAGGGGAGGAAAAATGAAAAACTGTTTTTT
CASSQREGRKNEKLFF
>TRBD1|TRBJ2-3|few|TRBV5-5|16
TGTGCCAGCAGCTTTGGAGGGACAGGGGGCACAGATACGCAGTATTTT
CASSFGGTGGTDTQYF
>TRBD1|TRBJ1-4|NA|TRBV20-1|13
TGCAGTGCTAGTCAGGGGGCGAAAGAAAAACTGTTTTTT
CSASQGAKEKLFF
>NA|TRBJ2-1|NA|TRBV19|13
TGTGCCAGTAGTATCTCAGGGCGTAGTGAGCAGTTCTTC
CASSISGRSEQFF
>NA|TRBJ2-7|NA|TRBV24-1|16
TGTGCCACCAGCGGGCAGGGCGATTCCCAAGCCTACGAGCAGTACTTC
CATSGQGDSQAYEQYF
>NA|TRBJ2-7|NA|TRBV3-1/TRBV3-2|15
TGTGCCAGCAGCCAATTGGACAGCTCGTTCTACGAGCAGTACTTC
CASSQLDSSFYEQYF
>NA|TRBJ2-1|once|TRBV7-3|16
TGTGCCAGCAGCTTAACGGCAAGAGGAACTTACAATGAGCAGTTCTTC
CASSLTARGTYNEQFF
>TRBD1|TRBJ1-2|NA|TRBV3-1/TRBV3-2|14
TGTGCCAGCAGCCAAACAGGGGCGAACTATGGCTACACCTTC
CASSQTGANYGYTF
>NA|TRBJ2-5|NA|TRBV9|14
TGTGCCAGCAGCGTAGGTCGAACGGGAGAGACCCAGTACTTC
CASSVGRTGETQYF
>NA|TRBJ1-4|NA|TRBV19|13
TGTGCCACCAAGGCTAGGAGGAGTGAAAAACTGTTTTTT
CATKARRSEKLFF
>NA|TRBJ1-5|NA|TRBV24-1|13
TGTGCCACCAGTACAGCTGTTGAATGGCCCCAGCATTTT
CATSTAVEWPQHF
>TRBD2|TRBJ2-1|many|TRBV11-3|15
TGTGCCAGCAGCCAATATAGCGGGGATTTCAATGAGCAGTTCTTC
CASSQYSGDFNEQFF
>NA|TRBJ1-2|NA|TRBV7-9|16
TGTGCCAGCAGCTTTGGTACAGGGTCGGAGAACTATGGCTACACCTTC
CASSFGTGSENYGYTF
>NA|TRBJ1-2|NA|TRBV4-2|15
TGTGCCAGCAGCCCAAACAGTCCGTCTAACTATGGCTACACCTTC
CASSPNSPSNYGYTF